Listed here are 8 T cell receptor beta chains from one sample, sequenced in a study of blood T cell repertoires in COVID-19. Method: immunoSEQ multiplex PCR; TCRdb's copy keeps in-frame clones and lacks some. The data contain 10,000 to 15,000 clones, 70% to 75% of them seen just once; the ten biggest clones take up 5.5% to 7%. The sample comprised peripheral blood. These receptor sequences come from a man in his 60s with COVID-19, enrolled during active disease.

This chain uses TRBV27 with TRBJ2-2, with D maybe TRBD2 (5 bases). Germline CDR1 MNHEY, CDR2 SMNVEV (reference sequence). The CDR3 sequence is 13 residues long. V was shortened by 7 bases and J by 6 bases, with 12 bases between the two germline ends. CDR3 loop: CASTTLGAGELFF. The CDR3 nucleotides read TGTGCCAGCACCACACTAGGAGCCGGGGAGCTGTTTTTT.

The CDR3 DNA follows: TGCGCCAGCAGTAGCGGGGGGTTTTCCTACAATGAGCAGTTCTTC. This sequence encodes CASSSGGFSYNEQFF. The rearrangement links TRBV5-1 to TRBJ2-1; 10 bases match TRBD2. This CDR3 has 15 residues. After removal of 5 bases from V and 1 base from J, the junction contained 3 bases not matched to a gene. Germline V gene lookup returns CDR1 SGHRS and CDR2 YFSETQ.

This chain uses TRBV2 with TRBJ1-5; weak D call: TRBD1 (5 bases). The V gene's germline CDR1 is SNHLY and CDR2 FYNNEI. V dropped 4 bases and J dropped 5 bases, with 9 bases sitting between them. This CDR3 is built from 13 residues. The CDR3 nucleotides read TGTGCCAGCAGTGGGGGCTTGGATCAGCCCCAGCATTTT. As protein: CASSGGLDQPQHF.

V gene TRBV5-1 combines with J gene TRBJ2-1; 7 bases are a match to TRBD2. CDR3 length equals 15 residues. Germline V gene lookup returns CDR1 SGHRS and CDR2 YFSETQ. V was pared by 0 bases and J by 5 bases, with 5 bases of the junction left unmatched. The CDR3 loop reads CASSLVWLADNEQFF. For the CDR3, the DNA is TGCGCCAGCAGCTTGGTCTGGCTAGCGGACAATGAGCAGTTCTTC.

The chain couples TRBV5-6 to TRBJ1-4; D uncertain. The CDR3 has 16 amino acids. The V gene's germline CDR1 is SGHDT and CDR2 YYEEEE. Deletions cut 3 bases from V and 8 bases from J, with 20 bases between. CDR3 sequence (DNA): TGTGCCAGCAGCTGGGTAGCGACTCATGGAGGGGAAAAACTGTTTTTT. This translates into CASSWVATHGGEKLFF.

V and J are TRBV4-1 and TRBJ2-7, with D hard to call. Looked up from germline, CDR1 is MGHRA and CDR2 is YSYEKL. The CDR3 covers 13 residues. V lost 4 bases and J 2 bases, leaving 9 bases between the germline ends. In DNA form, the CDR3 reads TGCGCCAGCAGCCGTGAGCCCCCCTACGAGCAGTACTTC. It encodes CASSREPPYEQYF.

This clone was counted a few times. One junction end does not reproduce the germline sequence, and a read error may be involved. The chain is built from TRBV9 and TRBJ1-2; 7 positions agree with TRBD1. This CDR3 is built from 15 residues. Germline V gene lookup returns CDR1 SGDLS and CDR2 YYNGEE. CDR3 DNA: TGTGCCAGCAGCTCTAGGAGGTTTGAGGGACAGCCAATTGTCTTC. This gives the protein CASSSRRFEGQPIVF.

The chain joins TRBV6-5 to TRBJ1-5; the match to TRBD1 covers 8 bases. The germline CDR1 and CDR2 sequences are MNHEY and SVGAGI. V dropped 6 bases and J dropped 4; count of bases not matched to a gene: 5. The CDR3 is 14 residues long. The CDR3 DNA is TGTGCCAGCAGGGGGACAGGATCTAATCAGCCCCAGCATTTT. Translating it yields CASRGTGSNQPQHF.